These 4 T cell receptor beta chains were sequenced from one sample in a study of control samples from healthy donors and cancer patients. Produced via immunoSEQ multiplex PCR; TCRdb's table is partial and in-frame only. The sample has tens of thousands of clones, roughly 87% seen once. Sequencing was carried out using blood. The origin of the receptors is a woman aged 45-65 years in good health.

J is TRBJ2-2 and V is TRBV9; TRBD1 is a possible D gene (5 bases). V was trimmed by 3 bases and J by 3 bases, leaving 12 bases between them. The CDR3 sequence is 15 residues long. Per germline, CDR1 SGDLS and CDR2 YYNGEE. Written as DNA, the CDR3 is TGTGCCAGCAGCGCCGACAGTTTTTACACCGGGGAGCTGTTTTTT. This sequence encodes CASSADSFYTGELFF.

This chain uses TRBV7-2 with TRBJ2-7, with no clear D. V was trimmed by 2 bases and J by 2 bases, leaving 10 bases between them. The V gene's germline CDR1 is SGHTA and CDR2 FQGNSA. The CDR3 sequence is 14 residues long. CDR3 sequence reads: CASSLSPVTYEQYF. The CDR3 DNA follows: TGTGCCAGCAGCTTAAGTCCGGTGACCTACGAGCAGTACTTC.

The chain has TRBV7-9 and TRBJ2-3; TRBD1 agrees at 9 bases. The CDR3 is 14 amino acids. Germline CDR1 reads SEHNR; CDR2 reads FQNEAQ (reference sequence). Trimming at V came to 1 base and at J to 4 bases, leaving 0 bases not matched to a gene. CDR3: CASSLGTGADTQYF. CDR3 coding DNA: TGTGCCAGCAGCTTAGGGACAGGGGCAGATACGCAGTATTTT.

The V and J genes are TRBV15 and TRBJ2-1; D call uncertain. Germline V gene data show CDR1 as LNHNV and CDR2 as YYDKDF (reference sequence). V was trimmed by 0 bases and J by 8 bases, leaving 14 bases between them. The CDR3 spans 15 residues. The CDR3 DNA follows: TGTGCCACCAGCAGAGATTCGGCGAGGTTCCATGAGCAGTTCTTC. Its translation: CATSRDSARFHEQFF. The variable domain in full, with the rest retrieved from reference TRBV15 and TRBJ2-1, is DAMVIQNPRYQVTQFGKPVTLSCSQTLNHNVMYWYQQKSSQAPKLLFHYYDKDFNNEADTPDNFQSRRPNTSFCFLDIRSPGLGDTAMYLCATSRDSARFHEQFFGPGTRLTVL.